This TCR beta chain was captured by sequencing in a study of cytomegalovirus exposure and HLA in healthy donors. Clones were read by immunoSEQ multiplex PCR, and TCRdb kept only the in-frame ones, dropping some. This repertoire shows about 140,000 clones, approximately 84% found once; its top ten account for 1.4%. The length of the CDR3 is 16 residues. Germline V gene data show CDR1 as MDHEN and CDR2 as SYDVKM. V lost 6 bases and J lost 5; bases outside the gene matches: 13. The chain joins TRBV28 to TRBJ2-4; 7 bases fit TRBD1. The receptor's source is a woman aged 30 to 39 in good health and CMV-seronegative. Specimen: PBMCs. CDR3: CASSTNVGTVQNIQYF. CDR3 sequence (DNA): TGTGCCAGCAGCACCAACGTTGGGACAGTTCAAAACATTCAGTACTTC. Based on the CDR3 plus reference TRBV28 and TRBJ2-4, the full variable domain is DVKVTQSSRYLVKRTGEKVFLECVQDMDHENMFWYRQDPGLGLRLIYFSYDVKMKEKGDIPEGYSVSREKKERFSLILESASTNQTSMYLCASSTNVGTVQNIQYFGAGTRLSVL.